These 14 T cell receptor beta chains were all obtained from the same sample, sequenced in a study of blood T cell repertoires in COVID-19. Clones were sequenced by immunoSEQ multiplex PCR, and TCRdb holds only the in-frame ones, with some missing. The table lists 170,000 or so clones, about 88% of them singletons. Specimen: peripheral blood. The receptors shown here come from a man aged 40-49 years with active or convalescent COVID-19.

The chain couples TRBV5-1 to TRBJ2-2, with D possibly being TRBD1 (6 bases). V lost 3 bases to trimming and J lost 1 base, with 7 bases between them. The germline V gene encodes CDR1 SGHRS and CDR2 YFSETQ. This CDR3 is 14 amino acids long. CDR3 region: CASSSGQNTGELFF. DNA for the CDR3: TGCGCCAGCAGCTCGGGACAGAACACCGGGGAGCTGTTTTTT. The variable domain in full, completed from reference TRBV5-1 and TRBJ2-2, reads KAGVTQTPRYLIKTRGQQVTLSCSPISGHRSVSWYQQTPGQGLQFLFEYFSETQRNKGNFPGRFSGRQFSNSRSEMNVSTLELGDSALYLCASSSGQNTGELFFGEGSRLTVL.

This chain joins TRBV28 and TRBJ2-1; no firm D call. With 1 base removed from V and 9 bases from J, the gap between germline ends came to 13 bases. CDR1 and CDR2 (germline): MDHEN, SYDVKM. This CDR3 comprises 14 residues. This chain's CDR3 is CASSLFGGPGEQFF. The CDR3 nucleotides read TGTGCCAGCAGTTTATTTGGTGGGCCAGGTGAGCAGTTCTTC.

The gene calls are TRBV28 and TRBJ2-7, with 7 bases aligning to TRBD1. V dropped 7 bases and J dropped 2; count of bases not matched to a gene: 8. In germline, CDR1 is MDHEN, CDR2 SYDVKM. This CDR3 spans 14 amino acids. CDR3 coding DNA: TGTGCCAGCAAGCCCCGGGGACAGACCTACGAGCAGTACTTC. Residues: CASKPRGQTYEQYF.

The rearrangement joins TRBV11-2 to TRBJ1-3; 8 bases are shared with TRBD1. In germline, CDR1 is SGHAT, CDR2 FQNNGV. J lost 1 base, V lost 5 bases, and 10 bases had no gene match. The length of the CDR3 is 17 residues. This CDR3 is CASSTLRQGISGNTIYF. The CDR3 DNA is TGTGCCAGCAGCACCCTTCGACAGGGGATTTCTGGAAACACCATATATTTT.

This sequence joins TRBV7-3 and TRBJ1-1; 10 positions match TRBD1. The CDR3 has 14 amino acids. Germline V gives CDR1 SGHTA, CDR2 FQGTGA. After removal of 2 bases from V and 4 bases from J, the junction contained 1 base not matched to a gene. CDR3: CASSLGTGATEAFF. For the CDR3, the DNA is TGTGCCAGCAGCTTAGGGACAGGGGCCACTGAAGCTTTCTTT.

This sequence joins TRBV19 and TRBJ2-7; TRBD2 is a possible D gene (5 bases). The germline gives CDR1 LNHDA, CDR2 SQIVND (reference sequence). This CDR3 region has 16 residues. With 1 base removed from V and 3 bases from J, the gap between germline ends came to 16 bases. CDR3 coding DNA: TGTGCCAGTAGTATAGGTGCTGGACGAGGGTACTACGAGCAGTACTTC. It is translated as CASSIGAGRGYYEQYF.

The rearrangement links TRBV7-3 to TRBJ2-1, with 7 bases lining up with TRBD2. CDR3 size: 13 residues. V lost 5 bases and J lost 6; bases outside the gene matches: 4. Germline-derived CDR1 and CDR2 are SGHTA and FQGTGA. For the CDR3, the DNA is TGTGCCAGCAGCAAGGGAGGGTCCAATGAGCAGTTCTTC. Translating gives CASSKGGSNEQFF. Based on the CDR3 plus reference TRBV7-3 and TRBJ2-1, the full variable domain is GAGVSQTPSNKVTEKGKYVELRCDPISGHTALYWYRQSLGQGPEFLIYFQGTGAADDSGLPNDRFFAVRPEGSVSTLKIQRTERGDSAVYLCASSKGGSNEQFFGPGTRLTVL.

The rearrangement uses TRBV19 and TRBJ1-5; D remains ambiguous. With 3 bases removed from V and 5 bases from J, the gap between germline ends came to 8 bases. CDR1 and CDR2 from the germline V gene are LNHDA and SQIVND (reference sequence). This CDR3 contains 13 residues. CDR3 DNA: TGTGCCAGTAGTATGCAGAGGGATCAGCCCCAGCATTTT. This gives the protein CASSMQRDQPQHF. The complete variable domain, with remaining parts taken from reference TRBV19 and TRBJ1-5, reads DGGITQSPKYLFRKEGQNVTLSCEQNLNHDAMYWYRQDPGQGLRLIYYSQIVNDFQKGDIAEGYSVSREKKESFPLTVTSAQKNPTAFYLCASSMQRDQPQHFGDGTRLSIL.

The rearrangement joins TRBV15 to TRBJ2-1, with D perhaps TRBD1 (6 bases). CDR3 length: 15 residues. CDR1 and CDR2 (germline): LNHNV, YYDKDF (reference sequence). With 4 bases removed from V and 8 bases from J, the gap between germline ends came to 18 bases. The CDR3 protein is CATSNRRRTADEQFF. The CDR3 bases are TGTGCCACCAGCAACCGGAGGAGGACAGCTGATGAGCAGTTCTTC.

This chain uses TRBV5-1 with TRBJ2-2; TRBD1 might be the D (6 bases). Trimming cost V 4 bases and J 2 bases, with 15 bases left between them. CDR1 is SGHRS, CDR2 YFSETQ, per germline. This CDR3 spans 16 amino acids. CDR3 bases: TGCGCCAGCAGCCTGATGGCAGGGGTAAACACCGGGGAGCTGTTTTTT. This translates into CASSLMAGVNTGELFF.

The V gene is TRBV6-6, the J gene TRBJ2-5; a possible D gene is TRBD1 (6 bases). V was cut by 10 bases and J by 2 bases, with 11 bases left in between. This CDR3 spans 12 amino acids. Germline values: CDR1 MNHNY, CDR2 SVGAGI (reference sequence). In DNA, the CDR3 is TGTGCCACCAGAGGACAGCAAGAGACCCAGTACTTC. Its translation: CATRGQQETQYF.

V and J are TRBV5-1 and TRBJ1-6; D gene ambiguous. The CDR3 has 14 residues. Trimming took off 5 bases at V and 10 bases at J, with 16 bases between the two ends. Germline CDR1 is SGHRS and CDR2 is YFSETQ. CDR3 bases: TGCGCCAGCAGTTCCGACTCCAGAGGATCACCCCTCCACTTT. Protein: CASSSDSRGSPLHF.

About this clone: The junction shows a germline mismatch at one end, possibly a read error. The DNA for the CDR3 is TGTGCTAGCAGCTTAGCTAGCGGGGGGGCCTATGAGCAGTTCTTC. Its translation: CASSLASGGAYEQFF. The chain employs TRBV7-7 and TRBJ2-1; 12 bases are a match to TRBD2. Germline V gene data show CDR1 as SSHAT and CDR2 as FNYEAQ (reference sequence). This CDR3 has 15 residues.

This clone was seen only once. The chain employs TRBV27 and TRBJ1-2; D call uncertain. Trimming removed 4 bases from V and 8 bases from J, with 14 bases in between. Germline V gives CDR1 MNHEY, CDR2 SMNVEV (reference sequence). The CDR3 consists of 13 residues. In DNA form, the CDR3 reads TGTGCCAGCAGTTCCCGTGTTGGACTGGGCTACACCTTC. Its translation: CASSSRVGLGYTF.